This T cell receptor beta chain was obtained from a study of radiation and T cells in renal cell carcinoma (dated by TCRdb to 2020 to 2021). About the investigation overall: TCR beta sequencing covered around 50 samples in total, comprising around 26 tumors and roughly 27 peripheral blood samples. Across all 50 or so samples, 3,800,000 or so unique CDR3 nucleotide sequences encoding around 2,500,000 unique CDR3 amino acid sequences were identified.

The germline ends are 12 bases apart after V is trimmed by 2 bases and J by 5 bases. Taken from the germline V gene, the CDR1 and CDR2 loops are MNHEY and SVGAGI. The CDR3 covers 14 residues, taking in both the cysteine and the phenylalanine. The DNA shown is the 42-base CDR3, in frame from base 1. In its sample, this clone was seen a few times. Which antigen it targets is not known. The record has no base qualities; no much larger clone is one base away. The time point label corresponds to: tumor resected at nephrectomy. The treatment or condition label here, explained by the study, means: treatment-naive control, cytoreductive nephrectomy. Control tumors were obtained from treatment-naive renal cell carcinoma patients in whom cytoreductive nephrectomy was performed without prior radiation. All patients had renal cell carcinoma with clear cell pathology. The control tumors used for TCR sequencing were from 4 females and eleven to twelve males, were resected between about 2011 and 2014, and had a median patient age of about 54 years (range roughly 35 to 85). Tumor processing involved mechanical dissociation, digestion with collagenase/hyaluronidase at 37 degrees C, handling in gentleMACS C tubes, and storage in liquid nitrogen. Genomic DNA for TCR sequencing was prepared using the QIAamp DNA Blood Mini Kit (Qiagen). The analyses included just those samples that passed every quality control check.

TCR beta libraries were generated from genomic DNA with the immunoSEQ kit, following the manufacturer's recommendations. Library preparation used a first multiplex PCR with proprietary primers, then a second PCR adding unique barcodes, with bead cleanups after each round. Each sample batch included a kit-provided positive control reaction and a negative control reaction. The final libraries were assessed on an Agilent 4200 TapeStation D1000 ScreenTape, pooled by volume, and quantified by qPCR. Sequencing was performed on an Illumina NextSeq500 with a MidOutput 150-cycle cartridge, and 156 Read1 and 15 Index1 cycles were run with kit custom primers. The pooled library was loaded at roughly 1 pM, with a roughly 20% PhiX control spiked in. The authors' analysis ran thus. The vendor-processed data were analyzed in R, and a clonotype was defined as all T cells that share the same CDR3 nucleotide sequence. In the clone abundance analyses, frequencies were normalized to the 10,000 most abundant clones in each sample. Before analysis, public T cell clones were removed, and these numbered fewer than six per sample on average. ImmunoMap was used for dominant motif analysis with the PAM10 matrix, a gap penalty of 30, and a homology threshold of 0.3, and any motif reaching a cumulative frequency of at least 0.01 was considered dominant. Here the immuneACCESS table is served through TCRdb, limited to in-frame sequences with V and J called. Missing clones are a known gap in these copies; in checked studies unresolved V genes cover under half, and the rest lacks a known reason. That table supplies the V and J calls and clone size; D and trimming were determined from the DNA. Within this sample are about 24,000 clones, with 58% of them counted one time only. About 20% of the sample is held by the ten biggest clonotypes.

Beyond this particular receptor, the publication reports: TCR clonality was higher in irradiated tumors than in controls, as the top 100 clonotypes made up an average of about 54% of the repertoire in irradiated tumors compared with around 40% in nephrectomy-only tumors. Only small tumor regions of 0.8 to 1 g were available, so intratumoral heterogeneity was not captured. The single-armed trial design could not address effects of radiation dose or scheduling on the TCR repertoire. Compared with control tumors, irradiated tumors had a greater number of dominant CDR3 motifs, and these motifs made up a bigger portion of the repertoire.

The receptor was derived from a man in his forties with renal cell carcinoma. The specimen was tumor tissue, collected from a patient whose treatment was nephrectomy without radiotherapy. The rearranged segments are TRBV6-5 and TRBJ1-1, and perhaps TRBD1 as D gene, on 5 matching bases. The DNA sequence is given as TGTGCCAGCAGTTACGGGGGGGTACAGACTGAAGCTTTCTTT. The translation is CASSYGGVQTEAFF.